The clone carrying this T cell receptor (beta chain) was seen only once. The sample comes from a study of technical replicates of blood from a few donors. TCRdb's copy holds only in-frame clones and misses some; the assay was immunoSEQ multiplex PCR. The repertoire holds 100,000 or so clones, 90% to 97% seen once, with roughly 0.33% in the top ten. The sequencing input was T cells isolated from PBMCs. The TCR sequence derives from a human donor in good health.

The CDR3 spells CASSHRRPRETQYF. DNA of the CDR3: TGTGCCAGCAGCCATCGGAGGCCTCGGGAGACCCAGTACTTC. The chain has TRBV5-6 and TRBJ2-5; possible D gene TRBD2, 5 bases. The V end was cut by 4 bases, the J end by 5 bases, with 15 bases between. Per the germline V gene, CDR1 is SGHDT and CDR2 is YYEEEE. This CDR3 is 14 amino acids long.